The 11 T cell receptor beta chains reported below all come from one sample, sequenced in a study of blood T cell repertoires in COVID-19 (dated by TCRdb to the early 2020s). Library method: the immunoSEQ multiplex PCR assay. Drawn from immuneACCESS, this table holds only the in-frame rearrangements with V and J called that TCRdb kept. Clones are partly lost; checked studies trace under half to an unresolved V gene and leave the rest unexplained. Counted in this sample were fewer than 200,000 clones; 88% of them appeared once. Roughly 25% of the sample comes from the top ten. Sequencing was done on a sample of peripheral blood. These receptors were taken from a man aged 55 to 69 with acute or convalescent COVID-19.

The V gene is TRBV5-6, the J gene TRBJ2-1; 11 bases line up with TRBD2. The CDR3 sequence is 16 residues long. Trimming took 5 bases from V and 2 from J; bases not matched to a gene: 6. CDR1 and CDR2 from the germline V gene are SGHDT and YYEEEE. The CDR3: CASSQLAGGPYNEQFF. The CDR3 DNA follows: TGTGCCAGCAGTCAGTTAGCGGGGGGGCCCTACAATGAGCAGTTCTTC.

In its sample, this clone was seen a few times. The chain links TRBV12-3 or TRBV12-4 to TRBJ1-2, with 7 bases identical to TRBD1. V dropped 7 bases and J dropped 4; count of bases not matched to a gene: 6. The CDR3 consists of 13 residues. The CDR3 spells CASTSGGGYGYTF. The CDR3 DNA sequence: TGTGCCAGCACCTCAGGGGGAGGCTATGGCTACACCTTC.

This clone appeared once. The V call is TRBV24-1, the J call TRBJ1-2, with D uncertain. Germline V gene sequence: CDR1 KGHDR, CDR2 SFDVKD. This CDR3 spans 14 amino acids. V lost 5 bases and J lost 9, with 18 bases in between. CDR3 sequence: CATSAPGKGLSYTF. The CDR3 DNA follows: TGTGCCACCAGTGCCCCAGGAAAAGGCTTGAGCTACACCTTC.

The V call is TRBV7-9, the J call TRBJ1-2; 8 nucleotides match TRBD1. Germline V gene data show CDR1 as SEHNR and CDR2 as FQNEAQ (reference sequence). CDR3 length: 15 amino acids. V trimming: 2 bases; J trimming: 4 bases; junction bases outside the gene matches: 6. This CDR3 reads CASSLRTGGVYGYTF. The CDR3, as DNA: TGTGCCAGCAGCTTAAGAACAGGGGGAGTCTATGGCTACACCTTC. Full variable domain (missing parts from reference TRBV7-9 and TRBJ1-2): DTGVSQNPRHKITKRGQNVTFRCDPISEHNRLYWYRQTLGQGPEFLTYFQNEAQLEKSRLLSDRFSAERPKGSFSTLEIQRTEQGDSAMYLCASSLRTGGVYGYTFGSGTRLTVV.

The V gene is TRBV19, the J gene TRBJ2-7; TRBD1 aligns across 11 bases. This CDR3 has 14 amino acids. After removal of 7 bases from V and 2 bases from J, the junction contained 4 bases not matched to a gene. CDR1 and CDR2 from the germline V gene are LNHDA and SQIVND (reference sequence). In DNA form, the CDR3 reads TGTGCCAGTATGGGACAGGGGGAGACCTACGAGCAGTACTTC. Residues: CASMGQGETYEQYF.

The count of this clone is one. This chain links TRBV3-1 (or the pseudogene TRBV3-2) with TRBJ2-5; the match to TRBD2 covers 8 bases. V lost 4 bases, J lost 5 bases, and 12 bases stayed unmatched. CDR3 size: 16 residues. Looked up from germline, CDR1 is LGHDT and CDR2 is YNNKEL (reference sequence). This chain's CDR3 is CASSPEGRGGGETQYF. CDR3 sequence (DNA): TGTGCCAGCAGCCCCGAAGGACGGGGGGGCGGGGAGACCCAGTACTTC.

The chain uses TRBV6-5 and TRBJ1-5, with unresolved D. The CDR3 has 15 amino acids. The ends were cut back, 0 bases at V and 4 bases at J, with 10 bases in the middle. The germline V gene encodes CDR1 MNHEY and CDR2 SVGAGI. CDR3 DNA: TGTGCCAGCAGTTACTCGTCAGGTACGAATCAGCCCCAGCATTTT. It encodes CASSYSSGTNQPQHF.

The rearrangement links TRBV4-1 to TRBJ1-1; no firm D call. V was trimmed by 4 bases and J by 0 bases, leaving 18 bases between them. The CDR3 totals 17 residues. Germline CDR1 reads MGHRA; CDR2 reads YSYEKL. The chain's CDR3 is CASSPTGSASMNTEAFF. The CDR3, as DNA: TGCGCCAGCAGCCCCACGGGGAGCGCAAGCATGAACACTGAAGCTTTCTTT.

The genes are TRBV5-1 and TRBJ2-5; 7 bases fit TRBD2. CDR3 size: 13 residues. V was clipped by 5 bases and J by 5 bases; unmatched bases: 6. Germline values: CDR1 SGHRS, CDR2 YFSETQ. The CDR3 coding sequence is TGCGCCAGCAGGATGACTAGCTCGGAGACCCAGTACTTC. Translating gives CASRMTSSETQYF.

The genes are TRBV5-1 and TRBJ1-1; a weak D match, TRBD1 (6 bases). Trimming stripped 0 bases from V and 6 bases from J, with 9 bases between. Germline V gene data show CDR1 as SGHRS and CDR2 as YFSETQ. The CDR3 consists of 13 residues. The CDR3 sequence is CASSLEQGAEAFF. CDR3 coding DNA: TGCGCCAGCAGCTTGGAACAGGGAGCTGAAGCTTTCTTT.

J is TRBJ2-3 and V is TRBV7-2; TRBD2 aligns across 9 bases. CDR1 is SGHTA and CDR2 is FQGNSA in the germline V gene. V gave up 2 bases and J gave up 4 bases; unmatched junction bases: 4. This CDR3 has 15 residues. The CDR3 coding sequence is TGTGCCAGCAGCTTAAACGGCGGGGGGGCAGATACGCAGTATTTT. Protein: CASSLNGGGADTQYF.